This T cell receptor beta chain was recovered during a study of identical twins (dated by TCRdb to about 2016). Regarding the study in general: To test whether fetal clonotypes persist, this study deep-sequenced TCR alpha and beta repertoires from monozygotic twins, from unrelated adults of various ages, and from cord blood. To rule out contamination, replicate twin experiments were performed at different times with different library preparation protocols. General findings and caveats noted by the study authors: Compared with coincidental sharing between unrelated individuals, out-of-frame TCR alpha sequences shared between twins had an excess of sequences with low generation probability. Abundant cord blood beta clonotypes carried fewer insertions; young adult naive repertoires showed a weaker similar trend, while memory repertoires showed none. Conclusions relied on cross-sectional statistical analysis, since the same donors could not be followed over many years. Invariant T cells such as MAIT and iNKT could partly confound zero-insertion analyses, though diverse VJ usage argued against this for most clonotypes. Excess twin sharing in beta out-of-frame sequences was weaker because fewer shared sequences lowered the signal-to-noise ratio. In monozygotic twins, recombination models systematically underestimated out-of-frame TCR alpha sharing, but the models matched the sharing seen between unrelated individuals.

Library preparation employed 5' RACE. Sequencing was performed on an Illumina HiSeq 2000. Template switching added a universal primer binding site, and the final cDNA carried a unique molecular identifier that allowed TCR cDNA molecules to be counted accurately. First-strand cDNA for TCR alpha and beta chains was synthesized from specific primers in the conserved constant-segment region. To control for contamination, each cDNA library was double barcoded with a SMART-Mk sample barcode plus Illumina barcodes. TruSeq adapter sequences along with Illumina sample barcodes were introduced in two successive PCR steps. The Illumina HiSeq platform was used with custom primers to sequence TCR alpha and beta cDNA libraries. In the paper's pipeline: Unique molecular identifiers were extracted from raw reads with MiGEC, and CDR3 positions were determined with MiXCR. Recombination models were inferred per individual with the repgenHMM and IGoR tools using an EM algorithm. The analysis of shared clonotypes was done with the tcR package in R, with sharing normalized by the product of cloneset sizes. To study raw recombination without the effects of thymic and clonal selection, out-of-frame nonproductive sequences were analyzed. Through fastp at Q25 and MiXCR, TCRdb rebuilt clones from the public reads, retaining in-frame beta chains. Merged by CDR3 protein, the rows form single entries marked with the most common genes and DNA. TCRdb's processing, not the authors', yielded these V and J calls. The sample has 1.5 million to 2 million distinct CDR3 sequences on record, less than 40% of them singletons. Around 0.25% of the sample goes to the ten largest clones.

To note about this clonotype: Its target antigen remains unknown. Base qualities are missing; no much larger clone stands one base away.

In the germline V gene, CDR1 corresponds to SGHDT and CDR2 to YYEEEE. V is reduced by 5 bases and J by 5 bases, leaving a spacing of 8 bases between them. The CDR3 starts with the cysteine, ends with the phenylalanine, and has 12 residues. Just CDR3 DNA is preserved here, 36 bases in frame from base 1. Only healthy Caucasian donors were included. The TCR sequence derives from a newborn girl in good health. Sequencing was performed on cord blood. Recombination joined TRBV5-6 with TRBJ2-1; the D gene cannot be resolved reliably. The CDR3 has the sequence CASRTVDNEQFF. The nucleotides are TGTGCCAGCAGAACGGTCGACAATGAGCAGTTCTTC.